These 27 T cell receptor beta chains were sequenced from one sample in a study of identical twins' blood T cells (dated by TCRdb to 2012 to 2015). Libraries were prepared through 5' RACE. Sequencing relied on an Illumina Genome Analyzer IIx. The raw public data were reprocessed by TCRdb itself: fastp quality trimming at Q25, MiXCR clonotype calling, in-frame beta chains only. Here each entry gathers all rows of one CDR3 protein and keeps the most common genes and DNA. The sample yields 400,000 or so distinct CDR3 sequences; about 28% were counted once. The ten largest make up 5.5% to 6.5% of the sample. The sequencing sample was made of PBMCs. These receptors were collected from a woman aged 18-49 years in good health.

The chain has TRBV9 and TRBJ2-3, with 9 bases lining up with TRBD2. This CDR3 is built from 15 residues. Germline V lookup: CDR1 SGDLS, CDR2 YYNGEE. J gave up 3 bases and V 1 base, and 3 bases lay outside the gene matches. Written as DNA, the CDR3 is TGTGCCAGCAGCGTAAGGCTAGCGGGGACAGATACGCAGTATTTT. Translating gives CASSVRLAGTDTQYF.

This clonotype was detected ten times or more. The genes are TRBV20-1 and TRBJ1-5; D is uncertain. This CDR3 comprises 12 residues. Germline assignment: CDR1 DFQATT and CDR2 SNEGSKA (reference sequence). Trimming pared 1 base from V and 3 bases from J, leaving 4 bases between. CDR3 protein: CSARGDNQPQHF. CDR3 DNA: TGCAGTGCTAGAGGGGACAATCAGCCCCAGCATTTT.

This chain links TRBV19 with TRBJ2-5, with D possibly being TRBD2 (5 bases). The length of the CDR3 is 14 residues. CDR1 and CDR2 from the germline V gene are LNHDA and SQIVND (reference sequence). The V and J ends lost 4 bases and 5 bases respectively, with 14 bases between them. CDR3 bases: TGTGCCAGTAGTACCAAGAGGGAGTTCGAGACCCAGTACTTC. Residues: CASSTKREFETQYF.

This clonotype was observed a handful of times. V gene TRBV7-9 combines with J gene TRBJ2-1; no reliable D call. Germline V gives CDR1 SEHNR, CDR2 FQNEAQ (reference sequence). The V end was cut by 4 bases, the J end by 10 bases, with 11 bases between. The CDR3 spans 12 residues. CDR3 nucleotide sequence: TGTGCCAGCAGCTCCCCCCGACGAGAGCAGTTCTTC. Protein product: CASSSPRREQFF.

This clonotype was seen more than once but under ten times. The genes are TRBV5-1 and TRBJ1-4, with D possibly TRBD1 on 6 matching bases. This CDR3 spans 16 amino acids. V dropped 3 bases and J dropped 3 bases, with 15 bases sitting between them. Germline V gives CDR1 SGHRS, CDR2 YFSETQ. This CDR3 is CASSSRSWTANEKLFF. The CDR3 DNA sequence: TGCGCCAGCAGCTCGCGATCTTGGACAGCTAATGAAAAACTGTTTTTT.

The CDR3 DNA reads as TGTGCCAGCTCAGGAGACAGTCTCTATGGCTACACCTTC. It yields the protein CASSGDSLYGYTF. V gene TRBV18 combines with J gene TRBJ1-2; maybe TRBD1 (5 bases). V gave up 5 bases and J gave up 4 bases, with 11 bases separating them. The CDR3 contains 13 residues. The germline gives CDR1 KGHSH, CDR2 LQKENI. Using reference TRBV18 and TRBJ1-2 for the parts outside the CDR3, the full variable domain is NAGVMQNPRHLVRRRGQEARLRCSPMKGHSHVYWYRQLPEEGLKFMVYLQKENIIDESGMPKERFSAEFPKEGPSILRIQQVVRGDSAAYFCASSGDSLYGYTFGSGTRLTVV.

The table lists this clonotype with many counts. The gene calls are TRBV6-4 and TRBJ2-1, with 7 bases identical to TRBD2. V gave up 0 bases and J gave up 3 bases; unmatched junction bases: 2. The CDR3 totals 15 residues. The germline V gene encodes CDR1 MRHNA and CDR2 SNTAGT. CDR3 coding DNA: TGTGCCAGCAGTGACTCGGGGGGGGGCTACAATGAGCAGTTCTTC. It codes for CASSDSGGGYNEQFF.

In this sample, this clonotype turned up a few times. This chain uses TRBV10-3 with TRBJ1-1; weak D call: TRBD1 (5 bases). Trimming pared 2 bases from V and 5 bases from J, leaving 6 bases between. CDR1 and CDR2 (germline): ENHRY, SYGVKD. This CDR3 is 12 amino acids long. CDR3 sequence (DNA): TGTGCCATCAGTGAGCAGGGAACTGAAGCTTTCTTT. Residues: CAISEQGTEAFF.

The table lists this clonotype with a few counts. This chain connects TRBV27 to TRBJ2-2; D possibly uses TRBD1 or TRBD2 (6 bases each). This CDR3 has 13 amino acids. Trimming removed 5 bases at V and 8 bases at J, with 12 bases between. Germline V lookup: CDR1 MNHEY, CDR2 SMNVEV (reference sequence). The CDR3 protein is CASSPGGWGELFF. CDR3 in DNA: TGTGCCAGCAGTCCCGGGGGCTGGGGGGAGCTGTTTTTT.

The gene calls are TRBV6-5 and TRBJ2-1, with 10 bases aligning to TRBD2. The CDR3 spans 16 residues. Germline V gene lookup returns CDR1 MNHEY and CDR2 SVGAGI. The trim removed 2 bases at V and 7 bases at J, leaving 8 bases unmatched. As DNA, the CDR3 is TGTGCCAGCAGTTACGCAAACGGACTAGCGGTAAATGAGCAGTTCTTC. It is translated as CASSYANGLAVNEQFF.

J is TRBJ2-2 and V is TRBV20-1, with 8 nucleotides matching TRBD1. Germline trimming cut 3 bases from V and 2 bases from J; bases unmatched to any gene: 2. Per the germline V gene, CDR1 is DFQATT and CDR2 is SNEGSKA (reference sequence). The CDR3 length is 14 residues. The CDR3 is CSASGQGNTGELFF. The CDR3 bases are TGCAGTGCTAGTGGACAGGGCAACACCGGGGAGCTGTTTTTT.

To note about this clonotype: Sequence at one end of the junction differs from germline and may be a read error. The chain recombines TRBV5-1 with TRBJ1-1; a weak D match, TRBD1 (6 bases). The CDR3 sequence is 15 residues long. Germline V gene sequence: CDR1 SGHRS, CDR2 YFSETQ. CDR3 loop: CASGLIPGVGTEAFF. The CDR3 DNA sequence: TGCGCCAGCGGCTTGATTCCAGGGGTGGGCACTGAAGCTTTCTTT.

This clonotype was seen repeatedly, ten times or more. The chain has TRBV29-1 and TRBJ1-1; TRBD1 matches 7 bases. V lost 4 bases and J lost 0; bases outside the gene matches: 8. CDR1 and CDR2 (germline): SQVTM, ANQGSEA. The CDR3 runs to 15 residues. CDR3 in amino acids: CSVALRTGVNTEAFF. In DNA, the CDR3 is TGCAGCGTTGCGTTGAGAACAGGGGTGAACACTGAAGCTTTCTTT.

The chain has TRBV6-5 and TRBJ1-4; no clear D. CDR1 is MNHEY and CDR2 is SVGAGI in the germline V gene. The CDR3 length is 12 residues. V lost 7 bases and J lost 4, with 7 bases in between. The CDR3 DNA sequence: TGTGCCAGCAAAGGCAGTAATGAAAAACTGTTTTTT. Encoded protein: CASKGSNEKLFF.

CDR3 amino acids: CASRGASGSPLHF. The CDR3 DNA reads TGTGCTTCGAGAGGGGCTTCTGGTTCACCCCTCCACTTT. V usage is TRBV2 and J usage is TRBJ1-6; D is perhaps TRBD1 (5 bases). The CDR3 runs to 13 residues. CDR1 SNHLY and CDR2 FYNNEI come from the germline V gene.

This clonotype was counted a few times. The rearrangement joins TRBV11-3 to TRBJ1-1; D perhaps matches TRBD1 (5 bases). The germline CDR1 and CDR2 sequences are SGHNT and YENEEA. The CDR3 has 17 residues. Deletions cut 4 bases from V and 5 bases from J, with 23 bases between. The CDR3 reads CASSSHPGGTGETEAFF. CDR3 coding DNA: TGTGCCAGCAGCTCCCATCCCGGGGGAACGGGTGAAACTGAAGCTTTCTTT.

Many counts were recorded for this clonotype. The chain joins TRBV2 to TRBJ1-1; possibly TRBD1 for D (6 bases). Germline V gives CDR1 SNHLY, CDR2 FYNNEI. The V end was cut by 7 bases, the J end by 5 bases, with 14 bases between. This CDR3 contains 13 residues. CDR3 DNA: TGTGCCAGCACGGGGGGGGCAGGGACTGAAGCTTTCTTT. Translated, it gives CASTGGAGTEAFF.

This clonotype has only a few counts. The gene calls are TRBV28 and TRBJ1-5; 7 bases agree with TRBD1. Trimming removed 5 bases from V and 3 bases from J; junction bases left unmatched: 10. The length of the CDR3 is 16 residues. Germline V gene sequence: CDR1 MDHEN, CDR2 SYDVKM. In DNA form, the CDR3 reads TGTGCCAGCAGTCGAGGGGTACAGGGGAACAATCAGCCCCAGCATTTT. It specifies CASSRGVQGNNQPQHF.

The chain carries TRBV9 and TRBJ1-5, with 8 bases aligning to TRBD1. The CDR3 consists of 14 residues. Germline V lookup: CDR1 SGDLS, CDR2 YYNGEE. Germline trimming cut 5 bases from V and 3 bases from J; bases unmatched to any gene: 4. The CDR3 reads CASRGQDFNQPQHF. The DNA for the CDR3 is TGTGCCAGCAGGGGACAGGACTTCAATCAGCCCCAGCATTTT.

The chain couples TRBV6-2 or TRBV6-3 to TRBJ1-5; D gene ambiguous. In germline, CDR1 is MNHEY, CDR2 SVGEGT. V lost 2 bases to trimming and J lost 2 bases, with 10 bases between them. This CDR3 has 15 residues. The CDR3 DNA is TGTGCCAGCAGTTACCCGGGAAGGGGCAATCAGCCCCAGCATTTT. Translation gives CASSYPGRGNQPQHF.

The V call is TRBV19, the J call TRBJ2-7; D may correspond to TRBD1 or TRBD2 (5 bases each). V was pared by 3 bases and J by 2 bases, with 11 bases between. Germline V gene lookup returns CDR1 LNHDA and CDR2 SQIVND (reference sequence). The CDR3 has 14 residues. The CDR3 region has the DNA TGTGCCAGTAGTATGGGACGGAAAACCTACGAGCAGTACGTC. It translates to CASSMGRKTYEQYV.

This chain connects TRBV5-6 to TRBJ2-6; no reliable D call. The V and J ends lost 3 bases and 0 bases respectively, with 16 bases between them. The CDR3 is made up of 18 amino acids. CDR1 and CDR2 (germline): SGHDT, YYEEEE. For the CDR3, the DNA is TGTGCCAGCAGCTCCCTGTTTAATACCGACTCTGGGGCCAACGTCCTGACTTTC. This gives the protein CASSSLFNTDSGANVLTF.

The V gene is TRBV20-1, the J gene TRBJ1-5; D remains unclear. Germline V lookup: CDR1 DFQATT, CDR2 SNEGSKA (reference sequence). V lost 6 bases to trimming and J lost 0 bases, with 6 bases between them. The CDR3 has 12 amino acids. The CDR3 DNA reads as TGCAGTGCCAAAAGTAGCAATCAGCCCCAGCATTTT. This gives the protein CSAKSSNQPQHF.

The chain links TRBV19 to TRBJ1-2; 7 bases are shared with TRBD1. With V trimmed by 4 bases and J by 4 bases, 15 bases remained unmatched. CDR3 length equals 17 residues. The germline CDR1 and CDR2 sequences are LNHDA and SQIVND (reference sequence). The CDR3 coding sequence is TGTGCCAGTAGTACGGAAATGGACAGGCGCCCCCCCTATGGCTACACCTTC. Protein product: CASSTEMDRRPPYGYTF.

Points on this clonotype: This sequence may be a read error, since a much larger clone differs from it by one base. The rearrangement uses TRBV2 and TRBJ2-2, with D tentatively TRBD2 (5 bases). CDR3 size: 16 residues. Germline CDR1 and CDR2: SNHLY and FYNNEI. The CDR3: CASIGSSGTNTGEPFF. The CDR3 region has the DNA TGTGCCAGCATAGGCAGCAGCGGAACGAACACCGGGGAGCCGTTTTTT.

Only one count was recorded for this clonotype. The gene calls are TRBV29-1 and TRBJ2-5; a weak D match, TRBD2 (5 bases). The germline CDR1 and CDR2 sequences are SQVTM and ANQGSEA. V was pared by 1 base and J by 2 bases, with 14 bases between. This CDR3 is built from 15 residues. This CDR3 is CSVEGLAESQETQYF. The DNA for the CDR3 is TGCAGCGTTGAAGGGCTAGCCGAGTCTCAAGAGACCCAGTACTTC.

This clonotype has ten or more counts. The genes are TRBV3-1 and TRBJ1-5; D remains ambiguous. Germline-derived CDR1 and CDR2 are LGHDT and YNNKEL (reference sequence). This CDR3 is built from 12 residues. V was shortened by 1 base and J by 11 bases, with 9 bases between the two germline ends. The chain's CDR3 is CASSQADQAQHF. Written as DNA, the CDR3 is TGTGCCAGCAGCCAAGCTGACCAGGCCCAGCATTTT.